The 17 T cell receptor beta chains presented below share a single source sample, sequenced in a study of identical twins listed by TCRdb under 2016. Library construction relied on 5' RACE. Sequencing was carried out with an Illumina HiSeq 2000. TCRdb took the public reads, trimmed them with fastp at Q25, ran MiXCR for clone calling and kept in-frame beta chains. For every CDR3 protein sequence, its rows merge into one entry that carries the most common genes and DNA. The sample table records some 190,000 distinct CDR3 sequences; approximately 15% of these occur just once. The ten most abundant clones make up around two fifths of the sample. The same sample was also used in a study of T cells expressing NK-cell markers.

The specimen sequenced was CD8+ T cells sorted from blood. The receptors originated from a young woman in good health.

CDR3 protein: CASSVTSNEQFF. The CDR3 bases are TGTGCCAGCAGCGTAACGAGCAATGAGCAGTTCTTC. The rearrangement links TRBV9 to TRBJ2-1; D is unresolved. The V and J ends lost 1 base and 6 bases respectively, with 5 bases between them. The germline V gene has CDR1 SGDLS and CDR2 YYNGEE. This CDR3 has 12 amino acids.

A few counts support this clonotype. DNA of the CDR3: TGTGCCAGCAGTGAAACAGGGGCCGAAGCTTTCTTT. Its translation: CASSETGAEAFF. This sequence joins TRBV12-3 or TRBV12-4 and TRBJ1-1; 7 nucleotides agree with TRBD1. V lost 5 bases to trimming and J lost 8 bases; unmatched junction nucleotides: 5. CDR3 length equals 12 residues.

The chain uses TRBV29-1 and TRBJ1-2; D is perhaps TRBD1 (5 bases). Trimming took 7 bases from V and 0 from J, leaving 21 bases between them. Germline CDR1 is SQVTM and CDR2 is ANQGSEA. The CDR3 sequence is 16 residues long. The CDR3 here is CSATGYTKGANYGYTF. As DNA, the CDR3 is TGCAGCGCAACAGGCTACACTAAAGGAGCTAACTATGGCTACACCTTC.

This clonotype was seen only a few times. V gene TRBV7-3 combines with J gene TRBJ2-1; no clear D gene. The CDR3 contains 15 residues. The germline CDR1 and CDR2 sequences are SGHTA and FQGTGA. Between the trimmed V and J ends, which lost 1 base and 9 bases, there was a span of 16 bases. CDR3 amino acids: CASSLILSGSSEQFF. Here the CDR3 DNA reads TGTGCCAGCAGCTTAATTTTGTCAGGCTCAAGTGAGCAGTTCTTC. Supplemented by reference TRBV7-3 and TRBJ2-1, the full variable domain reads GAGVSQTPSNKVTEKGKYVELRCDPISGHTALYWYRQSLGQGPEFLIYFQGTGAADDSGLPNDRFFAVRPEGSVSTLKIQRTERGDSAVYLCASSLILSGSSEQFFGPGTRLTVL.

In regard to this clonotype: A much larger clone lies one base from this, so it may be a read error. The chain couples TRBV12-3 or TRBV12-4 to TRBJ2-7; perhaps TRBD1 as D (6 bases). This CDR3 contains 12 residues. The CDR3 coding sequence is TGTGCCAGCAGCGCAACAGGGTACGAGCACTACTTC. This gives the protein CASSATGYEHYF.

This chain connects TRBV5-1 to TRBJ2-5, with 8 bases fitting TRBD1. V shed 0 bases, J shed 5 bases, and the junction held 6 bases outside the gene matches. The germline CDR1 and CDR2 sequences are SGHRS and YFSETQ. This CDR3 comprises 15 residues. Here the CDR3 reads CASSLDRGRWETQYF. CDR3 nucleotide sequence: TGCGCCAGCAGCTTGGACAGGGGGAGATGGGAGACCCAGTACTTC.

This sequence joins TRBV20-1 and TRBJ2-7; 7 bases map to TRBD2. Germline V gene sequence: CDR1 DFQATT, CDR2 SNEGSKA (reference sequence). The CDR3 covers 15 residues. J gave up 3 bases and V 2 bases, and 10 bases lay outside the gene matches. The CDR3 nucleotides read TGCAGTGCTAGACCGAGCGGGGCCAGGGACTACGAGCAGTACTTC. Translated: CSARPSGARDYEQYF.

This sequence joins TRBV6-5 and TRBJ1-1; 7 bases line up with TRBD1. V gave up 0 bases and J gave up 7 bases; unmatched junction bases: 2. The V gene's germline CDR1 is MNHEY and CDR2 SVGAGI. This CDR3 region has 13 residues. CDR3 in amino acids: CASSYSPGGEAFF. The CDR3 nucleotides read TGTGCCAGCAGTTACTCCCCAGGGGGTGAAGCTTTCTTT.

The chain links TRBV6-5 to TRBJ2-1, with a weak D call TRBD1 (5 bases). CDR3 length: 13 residues. Per germline, CDR1 MNHEY and CDR2 SVGAGI. The V gene lost 0 bases and the J gene lost 6 bases, with 6 bases spanning the gap. For the CDR3, the DNA is TGTGCCAGCAGTTACTCAGGGGCCAATGAGCAGTTCTTC. Protein sequence: CASSYSGANEQFF.

This clonotype has just a few counts. The CDR3 loop is CASTEPLVDTQYF. CDR3 bases: TGTGCCAGCACCGAACCCTTGGTAGATACGCAGTATTTT. The chain uses TRBV25-1 and TRBJ2-3; unclear D gene. This CDR3 spans 13 amino acids. From germline, CDR1 is MGHDK and CDR2 SYGVNS. Trimming took off 7 bases at V and 5 bases at J, with 13 bases between the two ends. Drawing the rest from reference TRBV25-1 and TRBJ2-3, the complete variable domain is EADIYQTPRYLVIGTGKKITLECSQTMGHDKMYWYQQDPGMELHLIHYSYGVNSTEKGDLSSESTVSRIRTEHFPLTLESARPSHTSQYLCASTEPLVDTQYFGPGTRLTVL.

The genes are TRBV7-9 and TRBJ1-1; tentatively, D is TRBD1 (5 bases). V was clipped by 8 bases and J by 7 bases, with 11 bases between them. CDR1 is SEHNR and CDR2 is FQNEAQ in the germline V gene (reference sequence). CDR3 length: 11 residues. In DNA form, the CDR3 reads TGTGCCAGCGCGGGGGGGTTTGAAGCTTTCTTT. This translates into CASAGGFEAFF.

The chain uses TRBV7-9 and TRBJ1-5, with TRBD1 as a possible D gene (5 bases). V was pared by 5 bases and J by 3 bases, with 14 bases between. The CDR3 spans 15 residues. Germline loops: CDR1 SEHNR, CDR2 FQNEAQ (reference sequence). This chain's CDR3 is CASSLEGRNNQPQHF. The CDR3, as DNA: TGTGCCAGCAGCCTGGAGGGACGGAACAATCAGCCCCAGCATTTT.

The V and J genes are TRBV5-5 and TRBJ2-5; D remains unclear. Per germline, CDR1 SGHKS and CDR2 YYEKEE (reference sequence). Trimming took off 5 bases at V and 5 bases at J, with 10 bases between the two ends. The CDR3 has 12 amino acids. CDR3 DNA: TGTGCCAGCAGGGTACATGGTGAGACCCAGTACTTC. Amino acid sequence: CASRVHGETQYF.

There are a few counts of this clonotype. The chain recombines TRBV7-8 with TRBJ2-1; D might be TRBD1 (7 bases). The V gene's germline CDR1 is SGHVS and CDR2 FQNEAQ. The V gene lost 5 bases and the J gene lost 7 bases, with 18 bases spanning the gap. The CDR3 is 15 residues long. The CDR3 region is CASSPEFSGGNEQFF. DNA of the CDR3: TGTGCCAGCAGCCCCGAATTTTCAGGGGGGAATGAGCAGTTCTTC.

This clonotype occurred a few times. This chain links TRBV9 with TRBJ2-5; TRBD2 matches at 8 bases. Germline trimming cut 0 bases from V and 2 bases from J; bases unmatched to any gene: 9. The germline gives CDR1 SGDLS, CDR2 YYNGEE. This CDR3 has 17 amino acids. CDR3 bases: TGTGCCAGCAGCGTAGAGGGAAGCGGGGGCGGACAAGAGACCCAGTACTTC. It codes for CASSVEGSGGGQETQYF.

This clonotype has a count of ten or more. The chain links TRBV12-3 or TRBV12-4 to TRBJ1-4, with a tentative D call TRBD1 (6 bases). Trimming removed 6 bases from V and 3 bases from J, with 17 bases in between. CDR3 size: 16 residues. DNA for the CDR3: TGTGCCAGCAGCCCCACGGGGGCCCCATCTAATGAAAAACTGTTTTTT. Translated, it gives CASSPTGAPSNEKLFF.

The chain couples TRBV28 to TRBJ2-7; maybe TRBD1 (6 bases). Between the trimmed V and J ends, which lost 7 bases and 6 bases, there was a span of 19 bases. There are 14 residues in the CDR3. Germline V gives CDR1 MDHEN, CDR2 SYDVKM. The CDR3 region is CASTPTGFFGEQYF. As DNA, the CDR3 is TGTGCCAGCACACCGACAGGTTTCTTTGGCGAGCAGTACTTC. Full variable domain (missing parts from reference TRBV28 and TRBJ2-7): DVKVTQSSRYLVKRTGEKVFLECVQDMDHENMFWYRQDPGLGLRLIYFSYDVKMKEKGDIPEGYSVSREKKERFSLILESASTNQTSMYLCASTPTGFFGEQYFGPGTRLTVT.